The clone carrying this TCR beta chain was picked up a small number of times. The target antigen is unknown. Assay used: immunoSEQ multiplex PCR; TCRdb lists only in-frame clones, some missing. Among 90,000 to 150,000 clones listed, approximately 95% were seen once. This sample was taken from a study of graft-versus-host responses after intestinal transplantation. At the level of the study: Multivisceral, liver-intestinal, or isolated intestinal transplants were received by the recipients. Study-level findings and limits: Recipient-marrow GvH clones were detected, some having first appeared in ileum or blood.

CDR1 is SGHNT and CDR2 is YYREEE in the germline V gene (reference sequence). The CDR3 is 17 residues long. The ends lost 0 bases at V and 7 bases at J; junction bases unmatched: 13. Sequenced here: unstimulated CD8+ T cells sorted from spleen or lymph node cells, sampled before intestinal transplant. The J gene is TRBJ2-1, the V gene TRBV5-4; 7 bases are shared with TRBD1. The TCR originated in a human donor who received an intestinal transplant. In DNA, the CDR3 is TGTGCCAGCAGCTTGGAGCTCCGAGGGGGCGGCATTAATGAGCAGTTCTTC. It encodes CASSLELRGGGINEQFF.